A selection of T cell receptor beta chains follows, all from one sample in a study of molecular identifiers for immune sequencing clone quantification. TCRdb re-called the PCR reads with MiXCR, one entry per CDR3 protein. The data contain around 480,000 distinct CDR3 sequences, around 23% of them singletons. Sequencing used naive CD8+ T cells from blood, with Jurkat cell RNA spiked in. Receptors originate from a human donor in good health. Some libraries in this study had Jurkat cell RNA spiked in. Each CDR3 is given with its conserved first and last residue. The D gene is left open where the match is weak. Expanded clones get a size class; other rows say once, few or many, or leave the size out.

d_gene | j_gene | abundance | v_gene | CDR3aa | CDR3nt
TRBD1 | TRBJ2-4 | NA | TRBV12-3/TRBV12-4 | CASSPMTGGAWNIQYF | TGTGCCAGCAGCCCAATGACAGGGGGCGCGTGGAACATTCAGTACTTC
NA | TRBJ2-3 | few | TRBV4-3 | CASSQEGRVTDTQYF | TGCGCCAGCAGCCAAGAGGGCAGGGTGACAGATACGCAGTATTTT
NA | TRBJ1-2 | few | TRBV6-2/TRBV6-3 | CASSYGRSSYGYTF | TGTGCCAGCAGTTACGGACGTTCGAGCTATGGCTACACCTTC
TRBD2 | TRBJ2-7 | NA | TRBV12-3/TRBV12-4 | CASELSGTYEQYF | TGTGCCAGCGAACTTAGCGGGACCTACGAGCAGTACTTC
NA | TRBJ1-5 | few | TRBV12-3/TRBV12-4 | CASTNLAGSNQPQHF | TGTGCCAGCACTAACTTGGCAGGTAGCAATCAGCCCCAGCATTTT
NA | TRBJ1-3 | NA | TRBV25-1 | CASTERWGLANTIYF | TGTGCCAGCACCGAGAGATGGGGCTTGGCGAACACCATATATTTT
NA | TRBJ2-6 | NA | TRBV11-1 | CASSRSFSGANVLTF | TGTGCCAGCAGCCGTTCATTCTCTGGGGCCAACGTCCTGACTTTC
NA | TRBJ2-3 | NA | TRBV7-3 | CASSAGVGGTDTQYF | TGTGCCAGCAGCGCAGGGGTAGGTGGGACAGATACGCAGTATTTT
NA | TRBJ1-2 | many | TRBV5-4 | CASSLGQGTNYGYTF | TGTGCCAGCAGCTTGGGTCAGGGGACCAACTATGGCTACACCTTC
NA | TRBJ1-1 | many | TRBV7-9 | CASSPRLTEAFF | TGTGCCAGCAGCCCCCGCCTGACTGAAGCTTTCTTT
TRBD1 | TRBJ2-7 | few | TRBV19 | CASSETGTGRDEQYF | TGTGCCAGTAGCGAGACCGGGACAGGAAGGGATGAGCAGTACTTC
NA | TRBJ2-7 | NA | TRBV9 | CASSVSDYEQCF | TGTGCCAGCAGCGTATCCGATTACGAGCAGTGCTTC
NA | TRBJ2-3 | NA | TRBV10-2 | CASSESRGGTDTQYF | TGCGCCAGCAGTGAGTCTAGAGGGGGAACAGATACGCAGTATTTT
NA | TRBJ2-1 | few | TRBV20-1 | CSARDGLTEEQFF | TGCAGTGCTAGAGACGGCTTAACAGAGGAGCAGTTCTTC
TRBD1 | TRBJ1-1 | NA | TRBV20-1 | CSTKGQVTDNTEAFF | TGCAGTACTAAGGGACAGGTCACAGATAACACTGAAGCTTTCTTT
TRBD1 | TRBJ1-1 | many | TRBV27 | CASSFTGGTEAFF | TGTGCCAGCAGCTTCACAGGGGGCACTGAAGCTTTCTTT
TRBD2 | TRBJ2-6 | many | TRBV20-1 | CSASPRGEVGANVLTF | TGCAGTGCTAGCCCCCGGGGGGAGGTTGGGGCCAACGTCCTGACTTTC
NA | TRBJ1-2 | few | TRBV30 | CAWQKTQGDGYTF | TGTGCCTGGCAAAAAACCCAGGGAGATGGCTACACCTTC
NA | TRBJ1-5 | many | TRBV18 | CASSPPGQPQHF | TGTGCCAGCTCACCACCGGGTCAGCCCCAGCATTTT
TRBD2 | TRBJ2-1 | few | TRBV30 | CAWSVGSGSNEQFF | TGTGCCTGGAGTGTTGGTAGCGGGAGTAATGAGCAGTTCTTC
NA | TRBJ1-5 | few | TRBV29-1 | CSVEWGAGRGRGNQPQHF | TGCAGCGTTGAATGGGGGGCAGGCCGGGGACGAGGCAATCAGCCCCAGCATTTT
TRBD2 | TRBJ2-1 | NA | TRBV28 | CASSTRLADNEQFF | TGTGCCAGCAGTACCCGACTAGCTGACAATGAGCAGTTCTTC
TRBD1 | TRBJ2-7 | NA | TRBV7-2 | CASEVGGSYYEQYF | TGTGCCAGCGAAGTAGGGGGCAGCTACTACGAGCAGTACTTC
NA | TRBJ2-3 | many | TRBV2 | CASSVSSTDTQYF | TGTGCCAGCAGTGTTAGCAGCACAGATACGCAGTATTTT
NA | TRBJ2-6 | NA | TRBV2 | CASSNGGSGANVLTF | TGTGCCAGCAGCAATGGGGGGTCTGGGGCCAACGTCCTGACTTTC
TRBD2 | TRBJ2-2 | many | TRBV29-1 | CSAPGGENTGELFF | TGCAGCGCCCCGGGGGGGGAGAACACCGGGGAGCTGTTTTTT
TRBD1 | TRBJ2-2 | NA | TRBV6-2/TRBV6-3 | CASSYSRQGADTGELFF | TGTGCCAGCAGTTACTCGAGACAGGGGGCGGACACCGGGGAGCTGTTTTTT
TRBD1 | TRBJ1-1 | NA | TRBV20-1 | CSASGHRGVSVSEAFF | TGCAGTGCTAGTGGCCACAGGGGCGTTTCTGTCTCTGAAGCTTTCTTT
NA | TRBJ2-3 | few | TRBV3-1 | CASSQGLAGTQYF | TGTGCCAGCAGCCAGGGCCTAGCAGGTACGCAGTATTTT
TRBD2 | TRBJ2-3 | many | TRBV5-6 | CASSSGTSYTDTQYF | TGTGCCAGCAGCTCCGGGACTAGCTACACAGATACGCAGTATTTT
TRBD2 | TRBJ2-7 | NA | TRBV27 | CASSLLGTSGMYEQYF | TGTGCCAGCAGTTTATTAGGGACTAGCGGGATGTACGAGCAGTACTTC
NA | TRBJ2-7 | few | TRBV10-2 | CATQGGYEQYF | TGCGCCACTCAAGGGGGATACGAGCAGTACTTC
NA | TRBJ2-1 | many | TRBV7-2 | CASSLTGPQKFF | TGTGCCAGCAGCCTAACCGGGCCTCAAAAGTTCTTC
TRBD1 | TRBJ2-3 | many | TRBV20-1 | CSASIQGPRGTDTQYF | TGCAGTGCTAGCATACAGGGGCCCCGGGGCACAGATACGCAGTATTTT
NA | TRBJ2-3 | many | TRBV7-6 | CASSLTGITDTQYF | TGTGCCAGCAGCTTAACCGGGATCACAGATACGCAGTATTTT
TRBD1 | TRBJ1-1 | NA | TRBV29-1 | CGVGQGITEAFF | TGCGGCGTTGGACAGGGGATCACTGAAGCTTTCTTT
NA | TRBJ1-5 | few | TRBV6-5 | CASSLGGGAGQPQHF | TGTGCCAGCAGCCTGGGGGGGGGGGCAGGTCAGCCCCAGCATTTT
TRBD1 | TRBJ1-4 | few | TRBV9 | CASSGGQGAREKLFF | TGTGCCAGCAGCGGCGGACAGGGGGCTCGAGAAAAACTGTTTTTT
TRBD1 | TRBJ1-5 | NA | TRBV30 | CAWSQTGGGQPQHF | TGTGCCTGGAGTCAGACAGGGGGCGGGCAGCCCCAGCATTTT
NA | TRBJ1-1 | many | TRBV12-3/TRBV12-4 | CASRAGTQTEAFF | TGTGCCAGCAGGGCCGGGACACAGACTGAAGCTTTCTTT
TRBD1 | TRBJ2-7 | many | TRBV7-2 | CASSLGQAASEQYF | TGTGCCAGCAGCCTCGGACAGGCGGCGAGCGAGCAGTACTTC
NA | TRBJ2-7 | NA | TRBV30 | CAWTPDNYEQYF | TGTGCCTGGACCCCAGACAACTACGAGCAGTACTTC
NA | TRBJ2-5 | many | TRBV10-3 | CAIGSQETQYF | TGTGCCATCGGCAGCCAAGAGACCCAGTACTTC
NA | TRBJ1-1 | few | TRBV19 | CASSIPISGTEAFF | TGTGCCAGTAGTATTCCCATTAGCGGCACTGAAGCTTTCTTT
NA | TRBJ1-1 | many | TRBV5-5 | CASSAPHGDLNTEAFF | TGTGCCAGCAGCGCTCCTCACGGGGACCTGAACACTGAAGCTTTCTTT
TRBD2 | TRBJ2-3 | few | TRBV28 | CASSLDPAGPSTDTQYF | TGTGCCAGCAGCCTCGACCCAGCGGGGCCTAGCACAGATACGCAGTATTTT